This entry lists 5 T cell receptor beta chains sequenced from one sample in a study of blood T cell repertoires in COVID-19. Only in-frame clones appear in the TCRdb table, and some are missing; sequencing was by immunoSEQ multiplex PCR. The sample records some 240,000 clones, 65% to 90% being singletons. What was sequenced was peripheral blood. The source is a woman in her thirties or forties who had recovered from COVID-19.

The chain couples TRBV2 to TRBJ1-1; the match to TRBD1 covers 9 bases. The V gene end was trimmed by 8 bases and the J gene end by 5 bases; junction bases not matched to a gene: 9. The V gene's germline CDR1 is SNHLY and CDR2 FYNNEI. This CDR3 is 14 amino acids long. CDR3 residues: CASAETGGITEAFF. CDR3 sequence (DNA): TGTGCCAGCGCCGAGACAGGGGGAATAACTGAAGCTTTCTTT.

The V and J genes are TRBV11-2 and TRBJ1-2; D remains unclear. Per the germline V gene, CDR1 is SGHAT and CDR2 is FQNNGV. Trimming removed 2 bases from V and 7 bases from J, with 14 bases in between. CDR3 size: 14 residues. CDR3 sequence (DNA): TGTGCCAGCAGCTTATCGCGGGGAATGGTTGGCTACACCTTC. Translating gives CASSLSRGMVGYTF.

The chain carries TRBV29-1 and TRBJ2-3; weak D call: TRBD1 (5 bases). The germline V gene has CDR1 SQVTM and CDR2 ANQGSEA. Trimming took off 2 bases at V and 2 bases at J, with 8 bases between the two ends. The CDR3 runs 13 residues. The CDR3 sequence: CSVERGSTDTQYF. CDR3 DNA: TGCAGCGTTGAAAGGGGTTCCACAGATACGCAGTATTTT.

This clone was seen only once. V usage is TRBV3-1 (or the pseudogene TRBV3-2) and J usage is TRBJ1-6; D ambiguous. Germline V lookup: CDR1 LGHDT, CDR2 YNNKEL (reference sequence). With 0 bases removed from V and 9 bases from J, the gap between germline ends came to 6 bases. This CDR3 region has 13 residues. The CDR3 spells CASSQDGFSPLHF. The CDR3, as DNA: TGTGCCAGCAGCCAAGACGGGTTTTCACCCCTCCACTTT.

The V call is TRBV28, the J call TRBJ1-1; weak D call: TRBD1 (5 bases). The germline CDR1 and CDR2 sequences are MDHEN and SYDVKM. This CDR3 has 14 residues. The V gene lost 4 bases and the J gene lost 5 bases, with 14 bases spanning the gap. As DNA, the CDR3 is TGTGCCAGCAGTTCCCCAGGGCTTATAACTGAAGCTTTCTTT. Its protein is CASSSPGLITEAFF.